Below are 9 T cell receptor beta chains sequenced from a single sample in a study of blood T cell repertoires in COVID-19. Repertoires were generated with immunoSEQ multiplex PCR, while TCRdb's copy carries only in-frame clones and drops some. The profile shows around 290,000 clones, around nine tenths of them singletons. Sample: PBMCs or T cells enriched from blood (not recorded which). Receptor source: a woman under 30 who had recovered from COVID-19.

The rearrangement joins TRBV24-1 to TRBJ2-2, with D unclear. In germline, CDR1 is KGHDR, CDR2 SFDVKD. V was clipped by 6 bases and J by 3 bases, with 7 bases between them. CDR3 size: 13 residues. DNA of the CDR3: TGTGCCACCAGTTCCCCATACACCGGGGAGCTGTTTTTT. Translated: CATSSPYTGELFF.

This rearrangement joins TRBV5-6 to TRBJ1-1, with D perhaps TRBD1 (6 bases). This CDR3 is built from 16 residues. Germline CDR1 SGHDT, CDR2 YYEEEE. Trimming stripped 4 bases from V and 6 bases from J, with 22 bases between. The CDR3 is CASSPRGGPRRAEAFF. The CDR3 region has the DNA TGTGCCAGCAGCCCGAGGGGGGGCCCAAGGAGGGCTGAAGCTTTCTTT. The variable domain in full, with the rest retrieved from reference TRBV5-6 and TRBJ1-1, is DAGVTQSPTHLIKTRGQQVTLRCSPKSGHDTVSWYQQALGQGPQFIFQYYEEEERQRGNFPDRFSGHQFPNYSSELNVNALLLGDSALYLCASSPRGGPRRAEAFFGQGTRLTVV.

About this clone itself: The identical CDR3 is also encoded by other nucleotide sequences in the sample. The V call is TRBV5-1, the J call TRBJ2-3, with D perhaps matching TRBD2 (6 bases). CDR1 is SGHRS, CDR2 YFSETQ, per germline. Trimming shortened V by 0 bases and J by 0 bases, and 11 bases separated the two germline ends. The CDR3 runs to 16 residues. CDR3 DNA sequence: TGCGCCAGCAGCTTGGAGGCTGGGGGGAGCACAGATACGCAGTATTTT. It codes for CASSLEAGGSTDTQYF.

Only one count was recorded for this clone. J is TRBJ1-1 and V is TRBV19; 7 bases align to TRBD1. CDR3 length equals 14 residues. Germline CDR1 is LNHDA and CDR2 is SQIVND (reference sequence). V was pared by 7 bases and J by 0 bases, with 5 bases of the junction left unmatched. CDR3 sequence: CASKRDSLNTEAFF. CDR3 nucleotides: TGTGCCAGTAAAAGGGACAGCCTGAACACTGAAGCTTTCTTT.

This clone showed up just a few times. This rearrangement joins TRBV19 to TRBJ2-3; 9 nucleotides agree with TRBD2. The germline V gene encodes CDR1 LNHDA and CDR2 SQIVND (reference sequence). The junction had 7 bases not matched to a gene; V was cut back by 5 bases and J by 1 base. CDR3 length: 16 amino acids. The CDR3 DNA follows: TGTGCCAGTAGTCTCGCGACTAGCGGCGGCACAGATACGCAGTATTTT. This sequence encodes CASSLATSGGTDTQYF.

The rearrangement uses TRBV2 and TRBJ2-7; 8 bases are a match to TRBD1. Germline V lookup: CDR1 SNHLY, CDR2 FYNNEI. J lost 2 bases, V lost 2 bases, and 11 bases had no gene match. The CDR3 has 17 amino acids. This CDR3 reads CASSEFTGGSLTYEQYF. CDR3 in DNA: TGTGCCAGCAGTGAATTCACAGGGGGAAGCCTGACCTACGAGCAGTACTTC.

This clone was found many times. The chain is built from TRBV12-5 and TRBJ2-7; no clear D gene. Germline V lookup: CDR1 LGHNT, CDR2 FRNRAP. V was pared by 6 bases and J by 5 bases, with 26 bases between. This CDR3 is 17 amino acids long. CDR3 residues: CASGPVGDPPKTDEQYF. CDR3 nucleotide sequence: TGTGCTAGTGGCCCCGTTGGAGACCCCCCGAAGACGGACGAGCAGTACTTC.

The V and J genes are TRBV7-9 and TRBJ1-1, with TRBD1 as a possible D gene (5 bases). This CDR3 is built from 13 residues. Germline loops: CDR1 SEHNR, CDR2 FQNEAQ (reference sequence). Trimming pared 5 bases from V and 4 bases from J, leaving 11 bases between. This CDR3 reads CASSRGGSTEAFF. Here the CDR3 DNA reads TGTGCCAGCAGCCGCGGGGGGAGCACTGAAGCTTTCTTT.

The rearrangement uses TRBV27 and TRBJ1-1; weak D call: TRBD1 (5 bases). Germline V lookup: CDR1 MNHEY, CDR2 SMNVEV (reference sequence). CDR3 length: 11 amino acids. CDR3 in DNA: TGTGCGCAAGGGGCGAGCACTGAAGCTTTCTTT. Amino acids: CAQGASTEAFF.